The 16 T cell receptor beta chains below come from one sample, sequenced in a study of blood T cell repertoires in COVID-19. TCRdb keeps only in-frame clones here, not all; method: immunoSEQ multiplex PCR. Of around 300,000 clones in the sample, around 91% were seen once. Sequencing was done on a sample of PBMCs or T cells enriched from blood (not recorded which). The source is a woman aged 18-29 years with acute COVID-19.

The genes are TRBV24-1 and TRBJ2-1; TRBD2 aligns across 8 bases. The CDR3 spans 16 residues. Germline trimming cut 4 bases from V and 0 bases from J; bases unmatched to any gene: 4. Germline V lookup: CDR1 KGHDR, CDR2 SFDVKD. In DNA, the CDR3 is TGTGCCACCAGTGACCCCGGGACTAGCTCCTACAATGAGCAGTTCTTC. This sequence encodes CATSDPGTSSYNEQFF.

The chain's CDR3 is CASSPSRGPNQPQHF. The CDR3 DNA sequence: TGTGCCAGCAGCCCCAGCAGGGGGCCCAATCAGCCCCAGCATTTT. This chain links TRBV9 with TRBJ1-5; 8 nucleotides match TRBD1. CDR3 length: 15 residues. Germline V gene sequence: CDR1 SGDLS, CDR2 YYNGEE. Trimming removed 4 bases from V and 3 bases from J; junction bases left unmatched: 6.

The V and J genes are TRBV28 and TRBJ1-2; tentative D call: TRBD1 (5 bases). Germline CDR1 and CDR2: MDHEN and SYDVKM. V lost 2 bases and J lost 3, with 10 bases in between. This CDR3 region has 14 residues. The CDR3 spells CASSLGGDHYGYTF. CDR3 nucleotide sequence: TGTGCCAGCAGTTTAGGAGGGGACCACTATGGCTACACCTTC.

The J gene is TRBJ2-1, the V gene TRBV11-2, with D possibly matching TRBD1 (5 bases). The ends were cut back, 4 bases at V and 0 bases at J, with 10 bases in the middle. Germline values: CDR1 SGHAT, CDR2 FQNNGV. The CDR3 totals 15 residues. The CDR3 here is CASSSDDSSYNEQFF. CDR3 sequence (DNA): TGTGCCAGCAGCTCCGATGACAGCTCCTACAATGAGCAGTTCTTC.

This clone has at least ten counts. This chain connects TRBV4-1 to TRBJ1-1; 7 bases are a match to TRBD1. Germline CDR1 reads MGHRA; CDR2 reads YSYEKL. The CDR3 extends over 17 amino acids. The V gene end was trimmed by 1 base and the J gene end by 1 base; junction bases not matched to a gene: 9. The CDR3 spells CASSQALIRGKNTEAFF. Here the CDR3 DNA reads TGCGCCAGCAGCCAAGCCCTAATCAGGGGGAAGAACACTGAAGCTTTCTTT.

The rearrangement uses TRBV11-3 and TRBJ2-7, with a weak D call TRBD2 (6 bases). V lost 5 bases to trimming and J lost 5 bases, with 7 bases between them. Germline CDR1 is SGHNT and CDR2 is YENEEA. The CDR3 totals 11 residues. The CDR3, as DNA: TGTGCCAGCAGCCGCGGGAACGAGCAGTACTTC. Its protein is CASSRGNEQYF.

For the CDR3, the DNA is TGTGCCAGCAGTCCGAAAGGGGGGGCTAGCGGCAATGAGCAGTTCTTC. Amino acids: CASSPKGGASGNEQFF. V and J are TRBV28 and TRBJ2-1; possibly TRBD2 for D (7 bases). Between the trimmed V and J ends, which lost 5 bases and 6 bases, there was a span of 20 bases. The CDR3 runs 16 residues. Germline loops: CDR1 MDHEN, CDR2 SYDVKM.

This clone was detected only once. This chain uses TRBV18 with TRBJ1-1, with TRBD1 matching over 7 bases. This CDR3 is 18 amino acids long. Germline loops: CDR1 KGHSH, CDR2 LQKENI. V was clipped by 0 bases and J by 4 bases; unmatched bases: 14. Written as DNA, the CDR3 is TGTGCCAGCTCACCACCGAGTCTTACAGGGGTGGGGGTCACTGAAGCTTTCTTT. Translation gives CASSPPSLTGVGVTEAFF. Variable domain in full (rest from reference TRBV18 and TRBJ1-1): NAGVMQNPRHLVRRRGQEARLRCSPMKGHSHVYWYRQLPEEGLKFMVYLQKENIIDESGMPKERFSAEFPKEGPSILRIQQVVRGDSAAYFCASSPPSLTGVGVTEAFFGQGTRLTVV.

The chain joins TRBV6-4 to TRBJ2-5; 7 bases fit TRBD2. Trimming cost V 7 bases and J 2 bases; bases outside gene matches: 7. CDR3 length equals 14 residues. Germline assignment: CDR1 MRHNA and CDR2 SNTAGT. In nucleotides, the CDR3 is TGTGCCAGCACGATAGTGCGGGGGCAAGAGACCCAGTACTTC. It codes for CASTIVRGQETQYF.

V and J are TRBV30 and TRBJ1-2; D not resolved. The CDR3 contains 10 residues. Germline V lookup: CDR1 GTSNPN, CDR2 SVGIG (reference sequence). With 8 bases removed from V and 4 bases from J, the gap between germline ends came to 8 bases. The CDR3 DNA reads TGTGCCCAGAACCTCTATGGCTACACCTTC. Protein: CAQNLYGYTF.

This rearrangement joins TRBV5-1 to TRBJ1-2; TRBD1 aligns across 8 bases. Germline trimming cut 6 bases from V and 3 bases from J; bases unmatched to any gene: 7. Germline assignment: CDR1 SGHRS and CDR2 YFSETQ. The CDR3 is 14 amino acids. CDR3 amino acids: CASTPGQAYYGYTF. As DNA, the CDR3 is TGCGCCAGCACCCCGGGACAGGCGTACTATGGCTACACCTTC.

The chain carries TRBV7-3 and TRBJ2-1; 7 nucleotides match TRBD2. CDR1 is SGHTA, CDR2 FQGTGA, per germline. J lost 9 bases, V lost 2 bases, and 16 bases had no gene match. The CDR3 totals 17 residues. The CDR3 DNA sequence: TGTGCCAGCAGCTTATCCCCTCACGGCGGGAGTAAGGCTGAGCAGTTCTTC. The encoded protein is CASSLSPHGGSKAEQFF.

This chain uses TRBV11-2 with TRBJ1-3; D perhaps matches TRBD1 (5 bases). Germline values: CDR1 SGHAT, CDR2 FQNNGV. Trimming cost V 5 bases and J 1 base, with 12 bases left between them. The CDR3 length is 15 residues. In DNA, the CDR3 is TGTGCCAGCAGCCCAGGGTCTTGGTCTGGAAACACCATATATTTT. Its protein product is CASSPGSWSGNTIYF.

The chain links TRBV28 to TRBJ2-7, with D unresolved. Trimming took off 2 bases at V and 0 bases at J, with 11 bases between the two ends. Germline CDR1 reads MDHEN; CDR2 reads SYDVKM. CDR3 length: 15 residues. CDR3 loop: CASSLPNSYSYEQYF. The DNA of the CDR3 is TGTGCCAGCAGTTTACCGAACAGTTACTCCTACGAGCAGTACTTC.

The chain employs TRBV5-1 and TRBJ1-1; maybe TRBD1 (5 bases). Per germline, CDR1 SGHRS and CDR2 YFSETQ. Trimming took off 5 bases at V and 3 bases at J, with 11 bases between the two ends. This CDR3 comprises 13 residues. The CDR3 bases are TGCGCCAGCAGTTTCAGGGAAGACACTGAAGCTTTCTTT. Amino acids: CASSFREDTEAFF.

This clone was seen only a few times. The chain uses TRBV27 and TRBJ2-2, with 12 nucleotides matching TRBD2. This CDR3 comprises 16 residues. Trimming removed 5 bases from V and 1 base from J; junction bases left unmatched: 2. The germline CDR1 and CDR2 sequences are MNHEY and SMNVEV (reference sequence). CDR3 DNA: TGTGCCAGCAGTGCACTAGCGGGAGGGAACACCGGGGAGCTGTTTTTT. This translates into CASSALAGGNTGELFF.